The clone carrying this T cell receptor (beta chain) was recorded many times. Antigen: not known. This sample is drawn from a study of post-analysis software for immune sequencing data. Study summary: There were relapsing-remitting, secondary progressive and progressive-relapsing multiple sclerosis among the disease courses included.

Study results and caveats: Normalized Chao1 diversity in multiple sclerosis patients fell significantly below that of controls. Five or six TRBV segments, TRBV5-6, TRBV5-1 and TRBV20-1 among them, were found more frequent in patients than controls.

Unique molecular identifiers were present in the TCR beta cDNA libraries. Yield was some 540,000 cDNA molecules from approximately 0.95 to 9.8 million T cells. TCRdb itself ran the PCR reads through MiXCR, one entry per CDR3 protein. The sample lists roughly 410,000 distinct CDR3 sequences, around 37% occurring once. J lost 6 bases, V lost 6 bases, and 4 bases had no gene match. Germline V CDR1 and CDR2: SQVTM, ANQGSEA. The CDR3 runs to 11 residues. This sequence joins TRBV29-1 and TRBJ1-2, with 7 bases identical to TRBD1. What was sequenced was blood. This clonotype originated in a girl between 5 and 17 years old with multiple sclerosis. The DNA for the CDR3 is TGCAGCGTGGGGACAGAGGATGGCTACACCTTC. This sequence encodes CSVGTEDGYTF.